This T cell receptor (beta chain) originates from a study of T cells in localized non-small cell lung cancer. Per the germline V gene, CDR1 is LNHDA and CDR2 is SQIVND (reference sequence). V dropped 4 bases and J dropped 10 bases, with 11 bases sitting between them. CDR3 length: 13 amino acids. A remark on this clone: Its antigen is undetermined.

Sequencing was performed with immunoSEQ multiplex PCR; in TCRdb, only in-frame clones are kept and a portion is missing. Here the sample spans some 1,000 clones, 15% to 20% being singletons. Whole-study results and caveats: Paired adjacent lung recovered a median approximately 62 of the top 100 tumor clones. Patients showing higher blood T cell density tended to see longer overall survival. Adjacent uninvolved lung tissue had the highest T cell clonality, exceeding tumor.

This receptor was obtained from an older female donor with stage II squamous cell lung carcinoma. The chain carries TRBV19 and TRBJ1-6; D might be TRBD1 (5 bases). Material: normal lung tissue next to the tumor, obtained before any cancer treatment. Here the CDR3 DNA reads TGTGCCAGTAGTACAGGGATGGAGTCACCCCTCCACTTT. Protein sequence: CASSTGMESPLHF.